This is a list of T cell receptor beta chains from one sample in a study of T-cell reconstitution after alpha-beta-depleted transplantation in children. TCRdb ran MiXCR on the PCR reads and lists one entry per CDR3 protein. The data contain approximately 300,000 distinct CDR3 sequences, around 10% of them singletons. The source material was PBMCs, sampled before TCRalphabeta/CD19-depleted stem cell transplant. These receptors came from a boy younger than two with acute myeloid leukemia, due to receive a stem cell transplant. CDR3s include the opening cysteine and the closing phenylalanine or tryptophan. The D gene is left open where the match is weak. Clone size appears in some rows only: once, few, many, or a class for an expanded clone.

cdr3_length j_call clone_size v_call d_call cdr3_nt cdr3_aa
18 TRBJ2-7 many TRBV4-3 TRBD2 TGCGCCAGCAGCCAATCCGGGACTAGCGGGATCAGCTCCTACGAGCAGTACTTC CASSQSGTSGISSYEQYF
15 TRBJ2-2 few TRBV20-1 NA TGCAGTGCTTCGAGGTCAGGGCCGAACACCGGGGAGCTGTTTTTT CSASRSGPNTGELFF
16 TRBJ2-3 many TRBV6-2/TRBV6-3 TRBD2 TGTGCCAGCAGTTGGAATGAGCGGGATGGGAGAGATACGCAGTATTTT CASSWNERDGRDTQYF
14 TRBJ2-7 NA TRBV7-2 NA TGTGCCAGCAGCTTACGGCAGGGCCACTACGAGCAGTACTTC CASSLRQGHYEQYF
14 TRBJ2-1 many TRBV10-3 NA TGTGCCATCAGTCTTCCGGGGGAATCGGATGAGCAGTTCTTC CAISLPGESDEQFF
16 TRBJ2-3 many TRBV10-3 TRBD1 TGTGCCATCAGTGCGATGGGACAGGGGAGGAGGTATACGCAGTATTTT CAISAMGQGRRYTQYF
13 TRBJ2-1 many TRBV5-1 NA TGCGCCAGCAGGGGAATTAGCCAGAATGAGCAGTTCTTC CASRGISQNEQFF
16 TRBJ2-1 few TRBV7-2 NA TGTGCCAGCAGCTTCCCGTGGTCAATCTCCTACAATGAGCAGTTCTTC CASSFPWSISYNEQFF
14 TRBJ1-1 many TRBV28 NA TGTGCCAGCAGTTTATTCGGCGGGAACACTGAAGCTTTCTTT CASSLFGGNTEAFF
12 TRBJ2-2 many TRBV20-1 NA TGCAGTGCTAGAGACCGCACCGGGGAGCTGTTTTTT CSARDRTGELFF
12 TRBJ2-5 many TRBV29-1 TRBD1 TGCAGCGTTGCCACCTACGCTACAGGGGCGTACTTC CSVATYATGAYF
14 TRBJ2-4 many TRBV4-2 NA TGTGCCAGCAGCCAAGAGATAGAACTGGGCATTCAGTACTTC CASSQEIELGIQYF
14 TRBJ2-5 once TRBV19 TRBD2 TGTGCCAGTAAACTAGCGGGAGGGTTGGAGACCCAGTACTTC CASKLAGGLETQYF
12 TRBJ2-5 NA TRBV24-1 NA TGTGCCACCAGCGACCACCAAGAGACCCAGTACTTC CATSDHQETQYF
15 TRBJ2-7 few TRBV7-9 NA TGTGCCAGCAGCTTTCCAGGAGGGCTCCTCTACGAGCAGTACTTC CASSFPGGLLYEQYF
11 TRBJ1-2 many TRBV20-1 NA TGCAGTGCCATGGACAGCTATGGCTACACCTTC CSAMDSYGYTF
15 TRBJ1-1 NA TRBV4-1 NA TGCGCCAGCAGCCAAGAGGGGTACAGGTCCTCTGAAGCTTTCTTT CASSQEGYRSSEAFF
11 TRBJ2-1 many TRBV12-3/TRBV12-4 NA TGTGCCAGCAGTGAGAGCGATGAGCAGTTCTTC CASSESDEQFF
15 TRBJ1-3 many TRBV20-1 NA TGCAGTGCTAGAGCCAGGGATGTATCTGGAAACACCATATATTTT CSARARDVSGNTIYF
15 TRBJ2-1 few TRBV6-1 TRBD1 TGTGCCAGCAGTCCCGGGACAGGGATCTACAATGAGCAGTTCTTC CASSPGTGIYNEQFF
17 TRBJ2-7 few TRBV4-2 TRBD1 TGTGCCAGCAGCCACAAGATGCGGACAGGGGGCTACGGCGAGCAGTACTTC CASSHKMRTGGYGEQYF
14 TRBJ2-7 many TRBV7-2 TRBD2 TGTGCCAGCAGCACGACTAGCGGGACCTACGAGCAGTACTTC CASSTTSGTYEQYF
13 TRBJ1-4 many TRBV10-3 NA TGTGCCATCAGTGGAGGGGAGTATGAAAAACTGTTTTTT CAISGGEYEKLFF
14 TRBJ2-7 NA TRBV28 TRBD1 TGTGCCAGCAGACCGACAGGGTTGGGCTACGAGCAGTACTTC CASRPTGLGYEQYF
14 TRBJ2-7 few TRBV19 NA TGTGCCAGTACCAAAGGTCCTCCCTCCTACGAGCAGTACTTC CASTKGPPSYEQYF
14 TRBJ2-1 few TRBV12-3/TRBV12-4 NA TGTGCCAGCCGTCCGACGGCCCCCTACAATGAGCAGTTCTTC CASRPTAPYNEQFF
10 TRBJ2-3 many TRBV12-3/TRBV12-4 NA TGTGCCAGCAGGGGTGATACGCAGTATTTT CASRGDTQYF
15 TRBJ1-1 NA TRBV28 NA TGTGCCAGCAGCCCTCGGGAACTCCCGGCCACTGAAGCTTTCTTT CASSPRELPATEAFF
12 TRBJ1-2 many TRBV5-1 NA TGCGCCAGCAGCTTGAGAGATTCCGGCTACACCTTC CASSLRDSGYTF